This T cell receptor (beta chain) was captured in a study of Ad26.COV2.S vaccination and SARS-CoV-2 variants. Whole-study context: Intramuscular Ad26.COV2.S doses were given once or twice, 56 days apart. Study-level results: The placebo group had lower spike-specific TCR breadth than the vaccine recipients did.

The protocol was immunoSEQ multiplex PCR, while the TCRdb copy is restricted to in-frame clones and leaves out a portion. The sample consists of about 440,000 clones, less than 95% of them appearing once. The CDR3 totals 15 residues. CDR1 and CDR2 (germline): SGHTA, FQGTGA. V lost 4 bases to trimming and J lost 4 bases, with 16 bases between them. In regard to this clone: No antigen is known for it.

Treatment reported: roughly 20 received Ad26.COV2.S at low or high dose, single or two shots; 5 received placebo; per-sample allocation not given. Samples were taken on day 63 after the first vaccine or placebo injection. An Ad26 vector expressing Wuhan-strain SARS-CoV-2 spike constituted the vaccine. The chain recombines TRBV7-3 with TRBJ1-2, with a possible D match to TRBD1 (6 bases). The sequence was obtained from a person aged 18 to 65 who received the Ad26.COV2.S COVID-19 vaccine or a placebo. The sample was peripheral blood, taken in a trial of Ad26.COV2.S vaccine versus placebo. CDR3 DNA sequence: TGTGCCAGCAGCTCCTCAGGGGCTTATCTCTATGGCTACACCTTC. Translated: CASSSSGAYLYGYTF.